The rows below give T cell receptor beta chains drawn from one sample of a study of blood T cell repertoires in COVID-19. Clones were sequenced by immunoSEQ multiplex PCR, and TCRdb holds only the in-frame ones, with some missing. The repertoire holds 200,000 or so clones, with 84% as singletons. The material sequenced was peripheral blood. These receptor sequences come from a man aged 35 to 55 who had recovered from COVID-19. The CDR3 runs from the conserved cysteine through the conserved F or W. A D gene is named only where the DNA matches it firmly. Clone size, where shown, is once, few, many, or a class for clones that have expanded.

d_gene,j_gene,abundance,v_gene,CDR3nt,CDR3aa
TRBD1,TRBJ2-5,.,TRBV7-2,TGTGCCAGCAGCTTATGGGACAGGGAGCCCCAGTACTTC,CASSLWDREPQYF
TRBD1,TRBJ2-7,.,TRBV24-1,TGTGCCACCAGTGGGGACAGGGGTGACGAGCAGTACTTC,CATSGDRGDEQYF
.,TRBJ1-1,.,TRBV5-1,TGCGCCAGCAGCTTTGAGGGCACTGAAGCTTTCTTT,CASSFEGTEAFF
.,TRBJ1-2,.,TRBV28,TGTGCCAGCAGTTTGCTTACAGCTGTCTATGGCTACACCTTC,CASSLLTAVYGYTF
TRBD1,TRBJ2-7,.,TRBV29-1,TGCAGCGTTGCATTGGACAGGTCTCGCGAGCAGTACTTC,CSVALDRSREQYF
.,TRBJ1-5,.,TRBV7-2,TGTGCCAGCAGCTTAGATCGGTGGGAGTCCCAGCATTTT,CASSLDRWESQHF
TRBD2,TRBJ2-7,many,TRBV15,TGTGCCACCAGCAGAGATCGCGGGGGGACTTCCTACGAGCAGTACTTC,CATSRDRGGTSYEQYF
.,TRBJ2-2,.,TRBV5-1,TGCGCCAGCAGCTTGGGGACAGCCTACACCGGGGAGCTGTTTTTT,CASSLGTAYTGELFF
.,TRBJ1-2,.,TRBV6-5,TGTGCCAGCAGTTACCCATATGGCTACACCTTC,CASSYPYGYTF
.,TRBJ1-2,many,TRBV30,TGTGCCTGGAGTGTAATACGCGGCTATGGCTACACCTTC,CAWSVIRGYGYTF
.,TRBJ1-1,once,TRBV19,TGTGCCAGTAGTTTACAGGGCTGGGGGAACACTGAAGCTTTCTTT,CASSLQGWGNTEAFF
TRBD2,TRBJ2-7,few,TRBV5-1,TGCGCCAGCAGCCCCCGACTAGCTAGCTCCTACGAGCAGTACTTC,CASSPRLASSYEQYF
.,TRBJ1-2,.,TRBV6-2/TRBV6-3,TGTGCCAGCAGTTCCCCTGCTGGAGGCTATGGCTACACCTTC,CASSSPAGGYGYTF
.,TRBJ2-7,.,TRBV10-3,TGTGCCATCAGTGACTTAGGAGGAGCAGGCTACGAGCAGTACTTC,CAISDLGGAGYEQYF
.,TRBJ1-4,.,TRBV27,TGTGCCAGCAGTTTAATACAGGGAGAAAAACTGTTTTTT,CASSLIQGEKLFF
.,TRBJ1-5,.,TRBV5-6,TGTGCCAGCAGCTCGTACAATCAGCCCCAGCATTTT,CASSSYNQPQHF
.,TRBJ1-1,.,TRBV29-1,TGCAGCGCTCGGGACAAGGGCATGAACACTGAAGCTTTCTTT,CSARDKGMNTEAFF
.,TRBJ1-3,few,TRBV6-5,TGTGCCAGCAGGATCAGGGAAAACACCATATATTTT,CASRIRENTIYF
TRBD1,TRBJ1-2,.,TRBV6-5,TGTGCCAGCAGCGGGACAGGACCCGTGAGCGGCTACACCTTC,CASSGTGPVSGYTF
TRBD1,TRBJ2-3,.,TRBV2,TGTGCCAGCAGTGGCCGACAGGGGGCAACGGATACGCAGTATTTT,CASSGRQGATDTQYF
.,TRBJ2-1,.,TRBV27,TGTGCCAGCATCTCGGGCGGGGGCCCCGGTGAGCAGTTCTTC,CASISGGGPGEQFF
TRBD1,TRBJ2-1,.,TRBV5-1,TGCGCCAGCAGCCCCGGGACAGGGTTCTACAATGAGCAGTTCTTC,CASSPGTGFYNEQFF
TRBD1,TRBJ1-1,few,TRBV6-5,TGTGCCAGCAGGATAACAGGGGAGGCTGAAGCTTTCTTT,CASRITGEAEAFF
TRBD1,TRBJ1-4,.,TRBV18,TGTGCCAGCCGACTCGGGACAGGGTATGAAAAACTGTTTTTT,CASRLGTGYEKLFF
.,TRBJ1-5,.,TRBV19,TGTGCCAGTAGTAGGGGACACGGGGATATGCCCCAGCATTTT,CASSRGHGDMPQHF
TRBD2,TRBJ2-3,.,TRBV11-3,TGTGCCAGCAGCTCAAGACTAGCGGGAGCTTCCGATACGCAGTATTTT,CASSSRLAGASDTQYF
.,TRBJ2-3,.,TRBV5-1,TGCGCCAGCAGGGACGGGGGGCTAAGCACAGATACGCAGTATTTT,CASRDGGLSTDTQYF
.,TRBJ1-6,.,TRBV30,TGTGCCTGGAGTGTCTCGGGGGGAGTCTATAATTCACCCCTCCACTTT,CAWSVSGGVYNSPLHF